This T cell receptor (beta chain) was recovered during a study of cytomegalovirus exposure and HLA in healthy donors. Notes on the study in general: Among TCR sequences, most were rare, though some public TCRs appeared in many donors.

Primers for the PCR totalled 60 Vbeta and 13 Jbeta. Sequenced by immunoSEQ multiplex PCR; TCRdb stores in-frame clones only, minus some. The profile shows fewer than 150,000 clones, over 80% of them singletons. Turning to this clone: Antigen specificity is unknown.

CDR1 and CDR2 (germline): SGHTA, FQGNSA. J gave up 8 bases and V 0 bases, and 6 bases lay outside the gene matches. The CDR3 runs to 14 residues. V and J are TRBV7-2 and TRBJ1-2; the match to TRBD1 covers 7 bases. The clonotype comes from a man aged 50 to 59 in good health and CMV-seronegative. The specimen sequenced was PBMCs. In nucleotides, the CDR3 is TGTGCCAGCAGCTTAGCGGGTAGGGGGCTCGGCTACACCTTC. It translates to CASSLAGRGLGYTF.